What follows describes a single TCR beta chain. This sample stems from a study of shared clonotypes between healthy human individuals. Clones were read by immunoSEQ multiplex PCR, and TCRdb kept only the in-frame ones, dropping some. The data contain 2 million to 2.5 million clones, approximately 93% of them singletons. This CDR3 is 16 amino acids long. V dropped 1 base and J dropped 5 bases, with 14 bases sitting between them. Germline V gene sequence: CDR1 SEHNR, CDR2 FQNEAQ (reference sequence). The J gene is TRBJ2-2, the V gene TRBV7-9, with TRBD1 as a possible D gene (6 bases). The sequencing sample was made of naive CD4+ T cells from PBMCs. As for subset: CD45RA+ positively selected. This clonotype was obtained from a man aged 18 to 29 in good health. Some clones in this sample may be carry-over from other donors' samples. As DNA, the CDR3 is TGTGCCAGCAGCTTAGGCAGGGGCCCCGGGACCGGGGAGCTGTTTTTT. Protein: CASSLGRGPGTGELFF.